Here is one T cell receptor beta chain with its context. This sample is drawn from a study of a mutant IDH1 vaccine in newly diagnosed glioma. This table comes from immunoSEQ multiplex PCR, and its TCRdb copy is limited to in-frame clones, with some not included. The profile shows some 61,000 clones, roughly 85% of them singletons. Germline V gives CDR1 SGHRS, CDR2 YFSETQ. The J segment lost 4 bases and the V segment lost 4 bases, leaving 4 bases of the junction unmatched. This CDR3 is built from 13 residues. Time point meaning: baseline, week 1 (first vaccination visit). Treatment denoted: pre-vaccination baseline after standard-of-care therapy.

The chain links TRBV5-1 to TRBJ2-5; 7 bases fit TRBD1. Material: PBMCs, obtained from a glioma patient treated with radiotherapy, temozolomide or both. The sequence was collected from a man aged 25 to 40 with glioma. The CDR3 nucleotides read TGCGCCAGCAGCCCTGACAGGGCAGAGACCCAGTACTTC. Protein sequence: CASSPDRAETQYF.